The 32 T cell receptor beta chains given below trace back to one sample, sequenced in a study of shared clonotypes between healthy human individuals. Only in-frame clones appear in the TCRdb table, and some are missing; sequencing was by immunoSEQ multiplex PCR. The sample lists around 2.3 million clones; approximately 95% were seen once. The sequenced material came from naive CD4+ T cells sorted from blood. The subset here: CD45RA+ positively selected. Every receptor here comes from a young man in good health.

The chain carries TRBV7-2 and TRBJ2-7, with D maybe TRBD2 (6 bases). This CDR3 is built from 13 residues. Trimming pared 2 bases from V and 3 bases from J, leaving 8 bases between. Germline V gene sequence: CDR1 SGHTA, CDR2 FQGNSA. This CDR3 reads CASSLTSFYEQYF. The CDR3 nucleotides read TGTGCCAGCAGCTTAACTAGCTTCTACGAGCAGTACTTC.

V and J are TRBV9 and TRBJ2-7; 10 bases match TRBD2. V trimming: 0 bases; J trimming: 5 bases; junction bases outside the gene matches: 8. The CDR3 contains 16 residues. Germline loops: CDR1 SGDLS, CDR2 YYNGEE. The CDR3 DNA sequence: TGTGCCAGCAGCGTAGACGGACTAGCGGATGGTGACGAGCAGTACTTC. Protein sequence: CASSVDGLADGDEQYF. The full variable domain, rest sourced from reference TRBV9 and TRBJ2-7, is DSGVTQTPKHLITATGQRVTLRCSPRSGDLSVYWYQQSLDQGLQFLIQYYNGEERAKGNILERFSAQQFPDLHSELNLSSLELGDSALYFCASSVDGLADGDEQYFGPGTRLTVT.

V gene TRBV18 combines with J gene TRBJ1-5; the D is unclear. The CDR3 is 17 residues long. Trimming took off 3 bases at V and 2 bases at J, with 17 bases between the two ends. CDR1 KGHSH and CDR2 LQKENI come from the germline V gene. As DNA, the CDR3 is TGTGCCAGCTCACCCTACGGATCCTCTACAGGCAATCAGCCCCAGCATTTT. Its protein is CASSPYGSSTGNQPQHF.

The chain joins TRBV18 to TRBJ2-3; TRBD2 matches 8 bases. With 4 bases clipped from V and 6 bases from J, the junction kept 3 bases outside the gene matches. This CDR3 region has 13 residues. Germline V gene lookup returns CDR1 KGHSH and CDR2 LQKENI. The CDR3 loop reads CASSRTSYDTQYF. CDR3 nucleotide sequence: TGTGCCAGCTCACGGACTAGCTACGATACGCAGTATTTT.

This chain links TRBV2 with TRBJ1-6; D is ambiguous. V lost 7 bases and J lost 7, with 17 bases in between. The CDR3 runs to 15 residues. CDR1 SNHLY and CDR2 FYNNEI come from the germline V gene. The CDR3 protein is CASKDRSGGNSPLHF. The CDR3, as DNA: TGTGCCAGCAAGGACCGGTCAGGCGGGAATTCACCCCTCCACTTT.

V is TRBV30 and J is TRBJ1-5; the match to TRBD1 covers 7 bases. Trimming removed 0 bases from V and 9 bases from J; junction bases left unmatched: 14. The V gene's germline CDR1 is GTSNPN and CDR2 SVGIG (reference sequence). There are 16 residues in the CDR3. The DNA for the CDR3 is TGTGCCTGGAGTGTAGGGGCGCCAGGGGGTAAGTGGCCCCAGCATTTT. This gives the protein CAWSVGAPGGKWPQHF.

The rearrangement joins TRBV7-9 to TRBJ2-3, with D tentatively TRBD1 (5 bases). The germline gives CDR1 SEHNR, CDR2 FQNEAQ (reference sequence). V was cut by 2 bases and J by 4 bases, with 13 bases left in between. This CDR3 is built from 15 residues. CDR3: CASSLTRVGADTQYF. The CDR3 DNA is TGTGCCAGCAGCTTAACAAGGGTAGGGGCAGATACGCAGTATTTT.

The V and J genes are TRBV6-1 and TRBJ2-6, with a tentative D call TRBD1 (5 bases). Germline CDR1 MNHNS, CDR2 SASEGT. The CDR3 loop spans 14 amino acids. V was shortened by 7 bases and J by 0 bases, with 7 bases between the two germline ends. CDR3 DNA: TGTGCCAGCAAAGGGGCCTCTGGGGCCAACGTCCTGACTTTC. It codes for CASKGASGANVLTF.

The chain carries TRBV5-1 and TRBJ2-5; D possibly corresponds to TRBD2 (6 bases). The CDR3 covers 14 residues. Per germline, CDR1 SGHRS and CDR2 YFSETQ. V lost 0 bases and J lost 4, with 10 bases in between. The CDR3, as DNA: TGCGCCAGCAGCTTGGGCGGGGTCCCAGAGACCCAGTACTTC. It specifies CASSLGGVPETQYF.

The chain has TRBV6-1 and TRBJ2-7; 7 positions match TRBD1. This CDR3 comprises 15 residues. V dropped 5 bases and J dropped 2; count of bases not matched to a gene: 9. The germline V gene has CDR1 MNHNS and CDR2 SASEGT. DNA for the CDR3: TGTGCCAGCAGTAGACAGGGCTCCGATGCCTACGAGCAGTACTTC. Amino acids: CASSRQGSDAYEQYF.

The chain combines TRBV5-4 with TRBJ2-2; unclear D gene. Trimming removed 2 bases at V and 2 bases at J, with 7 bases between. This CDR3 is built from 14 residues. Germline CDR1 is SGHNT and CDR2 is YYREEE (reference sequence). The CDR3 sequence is CASSFQINTGELFF. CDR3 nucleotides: TGTGCCAGCAGCTTCCAGATCAACACCGGGGAGCTGTTTTTT. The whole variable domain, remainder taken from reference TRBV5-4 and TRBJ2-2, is ETGVTQSPTHLIKTRGQQVTLRCSSQSGHNTVSWYQQALGQGPQFIFQYYREEENGRGNFPPRFSGLQFPNYSSELNVNALELDDSALYLCASSFQINTGELFFGEGSRLTVL.

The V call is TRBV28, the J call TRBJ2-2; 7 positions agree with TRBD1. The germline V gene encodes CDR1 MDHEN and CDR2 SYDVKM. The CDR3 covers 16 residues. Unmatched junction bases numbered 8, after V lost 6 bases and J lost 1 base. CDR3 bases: TGTGCCAGCAGCTTCACCGGGACAGAGAACACCGGGGAGCTGTTTTTT. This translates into CASSFTGTENTGELFF.

CDR3 DNA: TGCGCCAGCAGTGAGAGGGGATTGAACACTGAAGCTTTCTTT. Translation gives CASSERGLNTEAFF. The rearrangement links TRBV10-2 to TRBJ1-1, with D maybe TRBD1 (5 bases). V lost 2 bases to trimming and J lost 0 bases, with 7 bases between them. The CDR3 is 14 residues long. Germline CDR1 WSHSY, CDR2 SAAADI.

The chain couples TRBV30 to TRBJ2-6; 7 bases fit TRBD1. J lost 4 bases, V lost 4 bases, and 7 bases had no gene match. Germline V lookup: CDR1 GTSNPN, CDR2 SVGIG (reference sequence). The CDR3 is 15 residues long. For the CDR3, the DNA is TGTGCCTGGACCCGAGGGGGCGCAGGGGCCAACGTCCTGACTTTC. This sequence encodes CAWTRGGAGANVLTF.

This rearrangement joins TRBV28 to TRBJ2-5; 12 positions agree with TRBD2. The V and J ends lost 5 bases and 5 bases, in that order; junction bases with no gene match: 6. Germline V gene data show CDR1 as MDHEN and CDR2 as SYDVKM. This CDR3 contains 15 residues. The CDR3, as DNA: TGTGCCAGCAGTGCGAGACTAGCGGGAGTGGAGACCCAGTACTTC. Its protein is CASSARLAGVETQYF.

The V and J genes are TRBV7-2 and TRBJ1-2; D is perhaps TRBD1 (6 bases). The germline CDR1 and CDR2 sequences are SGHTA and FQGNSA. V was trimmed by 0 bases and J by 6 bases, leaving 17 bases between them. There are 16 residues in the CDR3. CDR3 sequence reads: CASSLAVPTQGNGYTF. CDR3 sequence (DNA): TGTGCCAGCAGCTTAGCGGTGCCCACACAGGGTAATGGCTACACCTTC. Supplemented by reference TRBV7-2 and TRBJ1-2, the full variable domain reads GAGVSQSPSNKVTEKGKDVELRCDPISGHTALYWYRQSLGQGLEFLIYFQGNSAPDKSGLPSDRFSAERTGGSVSTLTIQRTQQEDSAVYLCASSLAVPTQGNGYTFGSGTRLTVV.

In DNA form, the CDR3 reads TGCGCCAGCAGCCAAGATCGGATTCAGGGGGCGGGCGCTGAAGCTTTCTTT. Protein: CASSQDRIQGAGAEAFF. V gene TRBV4-3 combines with J gene TRBJ1-1; TRBD1 agrees at 8 bases. From germline, CDR1 is LGHNA and CDR2 YSLEER. The V and J ends lost 0 bases and 6 bases, in that order; junction bases with no gene match: 12. The CDR3 is 17 residues long.

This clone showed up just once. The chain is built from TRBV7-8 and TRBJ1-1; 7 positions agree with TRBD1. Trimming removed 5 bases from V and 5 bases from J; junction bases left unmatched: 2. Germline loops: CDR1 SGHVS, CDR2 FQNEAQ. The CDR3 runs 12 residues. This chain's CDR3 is CASSQTGTEAFF. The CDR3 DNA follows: TGTGCCAGCAGCCAGACAGGGACTGAAGCTTTCTTT.

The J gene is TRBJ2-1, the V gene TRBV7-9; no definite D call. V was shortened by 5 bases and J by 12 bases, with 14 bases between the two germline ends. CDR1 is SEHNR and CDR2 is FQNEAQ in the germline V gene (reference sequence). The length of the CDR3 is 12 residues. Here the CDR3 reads CASSLDLQRQFF. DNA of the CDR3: TGTGCCAGCAGCCTAGACCTCCAGCGGCAGTTCTTC. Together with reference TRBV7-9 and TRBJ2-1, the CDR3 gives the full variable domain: DTGVSQNPRHKITKRGQNVTFRCDPISEHNRLYWYRQTLGQGPEFLTYFQNEAQLEKSRLLSDRFSAERPKGSFSTLEIQRTEQGDSAMYLCASSLDLQRQFFGPGTRLTVL.

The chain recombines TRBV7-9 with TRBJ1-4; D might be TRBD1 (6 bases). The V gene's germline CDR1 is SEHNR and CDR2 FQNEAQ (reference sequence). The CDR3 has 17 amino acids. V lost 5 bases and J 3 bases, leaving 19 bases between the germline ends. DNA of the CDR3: TGTGCCAGCAGCCCCAGGGGATCTGTAGCGGCTAATGAAAAACTGTTTTTT. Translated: CASSPRGSVAANEKLFF.

CDR3 DNA sequence: TGTGCCAGCAGTTACGGGACTACAGATACGCAGTATTTT. This translates into CASSYGTTDTQYF. This chain connects TRBV2 to TRBJ2-3; D possibly corresponds to TRBD2 (6 bases). The CDR3 covers 13 residues. Germline lookup yields CDR1 SNHLY and CDR2 FYNNEI. Trimming took 5 bases from V and 3 from J, leaving 9 bases between them.

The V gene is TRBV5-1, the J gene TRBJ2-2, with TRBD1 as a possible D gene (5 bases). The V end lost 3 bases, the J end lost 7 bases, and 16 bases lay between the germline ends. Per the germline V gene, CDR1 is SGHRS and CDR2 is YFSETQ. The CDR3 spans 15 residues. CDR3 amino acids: CASSSTDGRLGELFF. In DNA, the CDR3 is TGCGCCAGCAGCTCGACAGACGGTAGACTCGGGGAGCTGTTTTTT. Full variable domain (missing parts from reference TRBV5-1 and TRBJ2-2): KAGVTQTPRYLIKTRGQQVTLSCSPISGHRSVSWYQQTPGQGLQFLFEYFSETQRNKGNFPGRFSGRQFSNSRSEMNVSTLELGDSALYLCASSSTDGRLGELFFGEGSRLTVL.

The CDR3 region is CASSYSDRVAYEQYF. The CDR3 DNA sequence: TGTGCCAGCAGTTACTCGGACAGGGTAGCCTACGAGCAGTACTTC. The chain recombines TRBV6-5 with TRBJ2-7; TRBD1 matches at 8 bases. From germline, CDR1 is MNHEY and CDR2 SVGAGI. This CDR3 comprises 15 residues. V lost 0 bases and J lost 2; bases outside the gene matches: 3.

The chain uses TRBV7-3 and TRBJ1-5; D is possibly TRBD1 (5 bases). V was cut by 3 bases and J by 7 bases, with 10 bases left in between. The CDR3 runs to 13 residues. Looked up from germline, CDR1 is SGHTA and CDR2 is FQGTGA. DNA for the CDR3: TGTGCCAGCAGCTTTTCGGAGGGGCAGCCCCAGCATTTT. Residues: CASSFSEGQPQHF.

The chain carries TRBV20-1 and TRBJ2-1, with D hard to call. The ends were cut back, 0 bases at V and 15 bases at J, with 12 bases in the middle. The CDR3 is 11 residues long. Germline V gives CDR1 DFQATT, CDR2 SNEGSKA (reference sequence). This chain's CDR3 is CSARDTPYGFF. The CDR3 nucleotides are TGCAGTGCTAGAGATACCCCCTACGGGTTCTTC.

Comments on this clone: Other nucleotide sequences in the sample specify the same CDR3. Written as DNA, the CDR3 is TGTGCCAGCAGTGAGGGGTTGGGCAATCAGCCCCAGCATTTT. Residues: CASSEGLGNQPQHF. This sequence joins TRBV2 and TRBJ1-5; D unresolved. The ends were cut back, 3 bases at V and 2 bases at J, with 8 bases in the middle. The V gene's germline CDR1 is SNHLY and CDR2 FYNNEI. The CDR3 spans 14 residues. The complete variable domain, with remaining parts taken from reference TRBV2 and TRBJ1-5, reads EPEVTQTPSHQVTQMGQEVILRCVPISNHLYFYWYRQILGQKVEFLVSFYNNEISEKSEIFDDQFSVERPDGSNFTLKIRSTKLEDSAMYFCASSEGLGNQPQHFGDGTRLSIL.

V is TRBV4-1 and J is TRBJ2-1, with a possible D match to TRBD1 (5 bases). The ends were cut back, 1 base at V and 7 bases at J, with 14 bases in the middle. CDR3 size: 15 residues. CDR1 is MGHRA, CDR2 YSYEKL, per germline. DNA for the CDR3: TGCGCCAGCAGCCAAGTTCCAGGGCTCAGGAATGAGCAGTTCTTC. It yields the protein CASSQVPGLRNEQFF.

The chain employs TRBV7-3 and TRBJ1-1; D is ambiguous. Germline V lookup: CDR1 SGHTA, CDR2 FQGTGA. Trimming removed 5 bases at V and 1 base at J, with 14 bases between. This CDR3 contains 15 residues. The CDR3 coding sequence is TGTGCCAGCAGCCCAATGGGGTCAGGGAACACTGAAGCTTTCTTT. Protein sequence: CASSPMGSGNTEAFF.

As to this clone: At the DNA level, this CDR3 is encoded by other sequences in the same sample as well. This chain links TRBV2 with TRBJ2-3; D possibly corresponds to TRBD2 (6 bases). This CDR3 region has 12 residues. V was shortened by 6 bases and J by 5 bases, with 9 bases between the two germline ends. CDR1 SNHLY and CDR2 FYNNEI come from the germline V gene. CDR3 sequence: CASSGSGDTQYF. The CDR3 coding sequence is TGTGCCAGCAGCGGTAGCGGAGATACGCAGTATTTT.

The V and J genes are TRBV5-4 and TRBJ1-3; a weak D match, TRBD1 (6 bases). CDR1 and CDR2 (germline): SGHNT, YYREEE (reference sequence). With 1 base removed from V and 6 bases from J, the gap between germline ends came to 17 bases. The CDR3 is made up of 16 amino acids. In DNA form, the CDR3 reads TGTGCCAGCAGCTTGCTGGGGGGCCCGAGGGAAAACACCATATATTTT. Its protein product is CASSLLGGPRENTIYF. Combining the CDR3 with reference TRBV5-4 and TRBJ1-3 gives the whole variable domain ETGVTQSPTHLIKTRGQQVTLRCSSQSGHNTVSWYQQALGQGPQFIFQYYREEENGRGNFPPRFSGLQFPNYSSELNVNALELDDSALYLCASSLLGGPRENTIYFGEGSWLTVV.

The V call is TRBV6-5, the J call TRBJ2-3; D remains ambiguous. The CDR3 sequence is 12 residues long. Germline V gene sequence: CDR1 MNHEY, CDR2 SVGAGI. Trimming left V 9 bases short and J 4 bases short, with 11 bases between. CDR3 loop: CASSRYPDTQYF. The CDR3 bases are TGTGCCAGTAGCAGGTACCCAGATACGCAGTATTTT.

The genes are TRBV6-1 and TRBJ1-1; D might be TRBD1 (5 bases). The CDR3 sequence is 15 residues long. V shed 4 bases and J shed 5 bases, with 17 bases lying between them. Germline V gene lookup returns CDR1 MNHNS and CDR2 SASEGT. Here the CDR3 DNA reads TGTGCCAGCAGTGGAGGGATTGGGGGGAATACTGAAGCTTTCTTT. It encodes CASSGGIGGNTEAFF.